Following are 7 T cell receptor beta chains from one sample sequenced in a study of spatial heterogeneity in lung cancer. Regarding time point: sample taken at primary tumor resection. No antigen has been assigned to these receptors. TCRdb called the 5' RACE reads again in MiXCR, with one record for every CDR3 protein. The sample has over 15,000 distinct CDR3 sequences; approximately 5.8% are singletons. Findings and limits, study-wide: Counts that tracked tumor mutation counts were those of expanded intratumoral alpha and beta TCRs.

The material was lung tumor tissue, obtained at surgery. The receptors shown here come from a female donor with early-stage non-small cell lung cancer.

This clonotype was detected ten times or more. Being off target in a library aimed at alpha chains, this beta chain has a size of little meaning. This chain uses TRBV5-5 with TRBJ2-5; D is ambiguous. This CDR3 spans 16 amino acids. The V gene lost 1 base and the J gene lost 0 bases, with 13 bases spanning the gap. From germline, CDR1 is SGHKS and CDR2 YYEKEE (reference sequence). In DNA form, the CDR3 reads TGTGCCAGCAGCTTGATCGTAGCATCGTACCAAGAGACCCAGTACTTC. Residues: CASSLIVASYQETQYF. Full variable domain (outside the CDR3, taken from reference TRBV5-5 and TRBJ2-5): DAGVTQSPTHLIKTRGQQVTLRCSPISGHKSVSWYQQVLGQGPQFIFQYYEKEERGRGNFPDRFSARQFPNYSSELNVNALLLGDSALYLCASSLIVASYQETQYFGPGTRLLVL.

A word on this clonotype: Since the library was made to target alpha chains, this beta chain is a stray read and its abundance is not meaningful. V is TRBV5-1 and J is TRBJ1-1; D is unresolved. V was trimmed by 2 bases and J by 5 bases, leaving 10 bases between them. Germline-derived CDR1 and CDR2 are SGHRS and YFSETQ. The CDR3 spans 13 residues. CDR3 in DNA: TGCGCCAGCAGCTTTGGTGGAGGAACTGAAGCTTTCTTT. As protein: CASSFGGGTEAFF.

This clonotype was seen many times. Within a library made for alpha chains, this beta chain is off target, and its count is uninformative. The chain joins TRBV4-1 to TRBJ1-1; 7 bases match TRBD1. CDR3 length: 14 residues. Per germline, CDR1 MGHRA and CDR2 YSYEKL. The trim removed 9 bases at V and 4 bases at J, leaving 11 bases unmatched. The CDR3 sequence is CASTLTGTSTEAFF. The CDR3 coding sequence is TGCGCCAGTACTCTGACAGGGACCAGCACTGAAGCTTTCTTT.

This clonotype came up many times. This beta chain came through as a stray read in a library set up for alpha chains, and its size says little. The chain employs TRBV7-9 and TRBJ2-1; D uncertain. The CDR3 covers 12 residues. Germline V gives CDR1 SEHNR, CDR2 FQNEAQ (reference sequence). V gave up 1 base and J gave up 6 bases, with 4 bases separating them. This CDR3 reads CASSLDSNEQFF. CDR3 coding DNA: TGTGCCAGCAGCTTAGACAGCAATGAGCAGTTCTTC.

This clonotype has at least ten counts. This beta chain turned up in a library designed for alpha chains; as an off-target read, its abundance says little. The chain couples TRBV27 to TRBJ1-4, with D perhaps TRBD1 (5 bases). Germline CDR1 and CDR2: MNHEY and SMNVEV (reference sequence). The CDR3 covers 15 residues. Deletions cut 5 bases from V and 2 bases from J, with 12 bases between. This CDR3 reads CASSGEGFTNEKLFF. In DNA, the CDR3 is TGTGCCAGCAGTGGCGAGGGGTTTACTAATGAAAAACTGTTTTTT.

This clonotype was counted many times. This beta chain turned up in a library designed for alpha chains; as an off-target read, its abundance says little. This chain connects TRBV6-6 to TRBJ2-7, with 7 bases fitting TRBD2. CDR3 length: 11 amino acids. Germline V gives CDR1 MNHNY, CDR2 SVGAGI (reference sequence). The junction had 4 bases not matched to a gene; V was cut back by 6 bases and J by 8 bases. The CDR3 bases are TGTGCCAGCAGCGCCGGGACTAAGCAGTACTTC. The encoded protein is CASSAGTKQYF.

This clonotype was recorded a few times. For a library built for alpha chains, this beta chain is a stray read; little rests on its size. The rearrangement uses TRBV20-1 and TRBJ2-7; D remains ambiguous. Trimming removed 5 bases from V and 3 bases from J, with 14 bases in between. Germline values: CDR1 DFQATT, CDR2 SNEGSKA (reference sequence). This CDR3 region has 13 residues. DNA for the CDR3: TGCAGTGCTCTCCGCCTAGGAATCTACGAGCAGTACTTC. Encoded protein: CSALRLGIYEQYF.